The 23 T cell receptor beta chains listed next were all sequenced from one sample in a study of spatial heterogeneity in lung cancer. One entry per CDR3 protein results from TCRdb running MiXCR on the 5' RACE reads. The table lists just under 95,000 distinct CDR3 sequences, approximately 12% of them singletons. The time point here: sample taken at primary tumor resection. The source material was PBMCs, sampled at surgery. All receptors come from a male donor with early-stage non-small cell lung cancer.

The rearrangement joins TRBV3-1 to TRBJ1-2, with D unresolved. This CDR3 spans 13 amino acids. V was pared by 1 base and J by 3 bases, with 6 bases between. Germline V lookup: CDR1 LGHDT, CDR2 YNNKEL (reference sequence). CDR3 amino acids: CASSQATDYGYTF. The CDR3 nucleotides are TGTGCCAGCAGCCAAGCCACAGACTATGGCTACACCTTC.

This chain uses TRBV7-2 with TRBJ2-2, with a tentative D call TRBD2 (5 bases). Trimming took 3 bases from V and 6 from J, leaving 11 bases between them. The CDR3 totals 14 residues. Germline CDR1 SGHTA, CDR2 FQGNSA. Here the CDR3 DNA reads TGTGCCAGCAGCTTTCTGTTGAGGGCCGGGGAGCTGTTTTTT. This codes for CASSFLLRAGELFF.

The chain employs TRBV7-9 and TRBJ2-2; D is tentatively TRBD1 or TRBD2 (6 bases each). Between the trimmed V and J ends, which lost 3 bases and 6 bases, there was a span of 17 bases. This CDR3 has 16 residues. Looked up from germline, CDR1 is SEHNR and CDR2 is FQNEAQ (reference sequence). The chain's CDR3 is CASSFLGGLLSGELFF. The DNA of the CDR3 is TGTGCCAGCAGCTTTTTGGGGGGCCTGTTATCCGGGGAGCTGTTTTTT.

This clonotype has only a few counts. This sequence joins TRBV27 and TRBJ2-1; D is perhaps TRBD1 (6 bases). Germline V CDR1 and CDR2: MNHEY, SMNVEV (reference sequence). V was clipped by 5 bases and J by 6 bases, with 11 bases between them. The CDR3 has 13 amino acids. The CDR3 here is CASSRNRVNEQFF. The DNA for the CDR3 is TGTGCCAGCAGTAGAAACAGGGTCAATGAGCAGTTCTTC.

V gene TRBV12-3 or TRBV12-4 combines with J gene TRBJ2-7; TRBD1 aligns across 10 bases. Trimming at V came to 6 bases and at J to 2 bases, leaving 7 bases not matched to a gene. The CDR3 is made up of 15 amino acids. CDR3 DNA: TGTGCCAGCAGCAGCAGACAGGGGGCCACCTACGAGCAGTACTTC. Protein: CASSSRQGATYEQYF.

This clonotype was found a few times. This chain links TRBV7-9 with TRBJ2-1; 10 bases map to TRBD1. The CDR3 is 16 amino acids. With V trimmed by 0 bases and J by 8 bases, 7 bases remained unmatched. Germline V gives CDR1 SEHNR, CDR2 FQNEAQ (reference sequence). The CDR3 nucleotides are TGTGCCAGCAGCTTAGCCGGGACAGGGGATCCGGATGAGCAGTTCTTC. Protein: CASSLAGTGDPDEQFF.

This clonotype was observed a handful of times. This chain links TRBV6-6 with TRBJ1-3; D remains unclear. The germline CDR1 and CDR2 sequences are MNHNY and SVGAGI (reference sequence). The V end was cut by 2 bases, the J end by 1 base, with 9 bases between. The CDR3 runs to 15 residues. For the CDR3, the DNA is TGTGCCAGCAGTTACCGACCGGATTCTGGAAACACCATATATTTT. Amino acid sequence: CASSYRPDSGNTIYF.

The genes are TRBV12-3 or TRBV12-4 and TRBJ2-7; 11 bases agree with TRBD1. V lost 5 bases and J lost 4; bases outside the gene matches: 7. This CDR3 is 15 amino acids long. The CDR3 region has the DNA TGTGCCAGCAGTACCGAGGACAGGGGGCGATACGAGCAGTACTTC. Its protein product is CASSTEDRGRYEQYF.

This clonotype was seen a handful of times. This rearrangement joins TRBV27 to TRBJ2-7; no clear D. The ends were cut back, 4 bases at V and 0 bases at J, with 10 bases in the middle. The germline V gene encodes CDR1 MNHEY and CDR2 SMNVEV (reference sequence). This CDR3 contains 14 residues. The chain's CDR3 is CASSSSGISYEQYF. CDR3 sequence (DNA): TGTGCCAGCAGTTCCTCAGGAATCTCCTACGAGCAGTACTTC.

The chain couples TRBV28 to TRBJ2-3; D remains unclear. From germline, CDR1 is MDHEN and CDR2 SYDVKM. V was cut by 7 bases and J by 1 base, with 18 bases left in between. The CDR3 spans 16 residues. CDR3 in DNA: TGTGCCAGCATTCGTCTGGGCTCCTCGCGCACAGATACGCAGTATTTT. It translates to CASIRLGSSRTDTQYF. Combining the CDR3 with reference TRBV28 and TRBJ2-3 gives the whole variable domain DVKVTQSSRYLVKRTGEKVFLECVQDMDHENMFWYRQDPGLGLRLIYFSYDVKMKEKGDIPEGYSVSREKKERFSLILESASTNQTSMYLCASIRLGSSRTDTQYFGPGTRLTVL.

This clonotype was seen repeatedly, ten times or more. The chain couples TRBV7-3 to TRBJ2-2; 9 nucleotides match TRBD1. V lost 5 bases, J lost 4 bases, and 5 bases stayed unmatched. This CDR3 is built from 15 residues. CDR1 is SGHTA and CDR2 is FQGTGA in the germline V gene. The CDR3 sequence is CASSPRQGVTGELFF. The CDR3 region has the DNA TGTGCCAGCAGCCCAAGACAGGGGGTCACCGGGGAGCTGTTTTTT.

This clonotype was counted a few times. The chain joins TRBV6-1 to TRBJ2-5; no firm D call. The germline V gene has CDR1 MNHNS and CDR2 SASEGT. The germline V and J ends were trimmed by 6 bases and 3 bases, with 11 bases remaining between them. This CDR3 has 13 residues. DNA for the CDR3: TGTGCCAGCAGCGAAATCCAGGAAGAGACCCAGTACTTC. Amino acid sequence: CASSEIQEETQYF.

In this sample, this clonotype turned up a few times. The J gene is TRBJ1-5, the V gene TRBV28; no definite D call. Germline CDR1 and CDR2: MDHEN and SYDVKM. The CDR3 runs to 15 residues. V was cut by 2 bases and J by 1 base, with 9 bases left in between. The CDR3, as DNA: TGTGCCAGCAGTTTAAGAGGGCGGAGCAATCAGCCCCAGCATTTT. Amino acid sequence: CASSLRGRSNQPQHF.

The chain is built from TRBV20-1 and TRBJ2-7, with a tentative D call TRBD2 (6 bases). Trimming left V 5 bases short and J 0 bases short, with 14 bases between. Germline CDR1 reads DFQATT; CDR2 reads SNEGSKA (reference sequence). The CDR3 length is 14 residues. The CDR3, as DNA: TGCAGTGCTCGCAGCGGGCTTGGCTCCTACGAGCAGTACTTC. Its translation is CSARSGLGSYEQYF.

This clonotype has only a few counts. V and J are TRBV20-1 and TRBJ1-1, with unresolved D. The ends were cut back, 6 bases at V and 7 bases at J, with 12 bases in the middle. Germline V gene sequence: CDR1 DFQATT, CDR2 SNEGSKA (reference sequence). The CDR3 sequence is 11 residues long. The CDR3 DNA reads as TGCAGTGCGAGGGCGGACGGTGAAGCTTTCTTT. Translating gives CSARADGEAFF.

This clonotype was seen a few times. The CDR3, as DNA: TGCGCCAGCAGCTTATTCTCGAAGCGGGACCAAGAGACCCAGTACTTC. Translating gives CASSLFSKRDQETQYF. V is TRBV5-1 and J is TRBJ2-5, with a weak D call TRBD2 (6 bases). Looked up from germline, CDR1 is SGHRS and CDR2 is YFSETQ. V was cut by 2 bases and J by 0 bases, with 14 bases left in between. The CDR3 has 16 amino acids.

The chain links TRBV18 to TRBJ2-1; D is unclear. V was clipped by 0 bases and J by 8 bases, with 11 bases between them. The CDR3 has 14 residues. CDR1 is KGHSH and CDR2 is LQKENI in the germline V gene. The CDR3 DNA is TGTGCCAGCTCACCACCAATACCCCGCGATGAGCAGTTCTTC. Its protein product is CASSPPIPRDEQFF.

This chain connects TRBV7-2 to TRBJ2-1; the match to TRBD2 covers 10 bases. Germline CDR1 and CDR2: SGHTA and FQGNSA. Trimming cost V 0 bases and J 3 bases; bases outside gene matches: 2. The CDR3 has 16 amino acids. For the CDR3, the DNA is TGTGCCAGCAGCTTAGCTGGGACTAGCGACTACAATGAGCAGTTCTTC. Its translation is CASSLAGTSDYNEQFF.

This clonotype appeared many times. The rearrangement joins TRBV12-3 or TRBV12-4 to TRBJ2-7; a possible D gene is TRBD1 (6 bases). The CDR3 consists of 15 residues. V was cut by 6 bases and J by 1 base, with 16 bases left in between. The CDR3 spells CASSRSVQGSYEQYF. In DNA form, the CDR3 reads TGTGCCAGCAGCCGGTCGGTACAGGGATCCTACGAGCAGTACTTC.

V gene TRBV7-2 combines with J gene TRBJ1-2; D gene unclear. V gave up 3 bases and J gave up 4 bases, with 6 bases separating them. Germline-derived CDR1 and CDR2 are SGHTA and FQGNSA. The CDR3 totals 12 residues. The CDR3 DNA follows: TGTGCCAGCAGCTTGATGTCCTATGGCTACACCTTC. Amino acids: CASSLMSYGYTF.

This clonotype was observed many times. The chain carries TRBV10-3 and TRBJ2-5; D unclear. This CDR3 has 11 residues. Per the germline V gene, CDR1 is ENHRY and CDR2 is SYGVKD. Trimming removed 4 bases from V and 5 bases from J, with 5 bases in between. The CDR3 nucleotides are TGTGCCATCAGTGTTCCCGAGACCCAGTACTTC. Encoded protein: CAISVPETQYF.

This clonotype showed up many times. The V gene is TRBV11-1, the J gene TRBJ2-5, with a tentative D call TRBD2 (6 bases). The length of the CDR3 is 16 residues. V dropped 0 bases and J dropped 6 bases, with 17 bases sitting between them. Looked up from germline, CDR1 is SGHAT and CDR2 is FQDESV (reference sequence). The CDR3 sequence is CASSLARAGTEKTQYF. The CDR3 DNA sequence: TGTGCCAGCAGCTTAGCTCGGGCAGGGACTGAGAAGACCCAGTACTTC.

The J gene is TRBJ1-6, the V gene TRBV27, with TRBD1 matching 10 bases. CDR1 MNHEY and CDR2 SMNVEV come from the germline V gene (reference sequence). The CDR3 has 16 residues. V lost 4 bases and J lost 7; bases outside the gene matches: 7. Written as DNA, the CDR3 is TGTGCCAGCAGTTCGCTCCGACAGGGGGCCAATTCACCCCTCCACTTT. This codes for CASSSLRQGANSPLHF.